This TCR beta chain stems from a study of shared clonotypes between healthy human individuals. Points from the study as a whole: Only blood was sampled; tissue repertoires likely differ. Large sequencing depth failed to make sorted-subset sequencing complete, rarefaction showed.

Sequenced by immunoSEQ multiplex PCR; TCRdb stores in-frame clones only, minus some. The data show roughly 2 million clones, 90% to 95% seen once. As for this clone: Its specificity is unknown.

The germline CDR1 and CDR2 sequences are SGHRS and YFSETQ. Trimming cost V 0 bases and J 0 bases; bases outside gene matches: 3. CDR3 length equals 15 residues. The TCR originated in a man between 18 and 35 years old in good health. The chain is built from TRBV5-1 and TRBJ2-7, with 7 bases fitting TRBD2. Specimen: naive CD4+ T cells sorted from blood. Documented subset: CD45RA+ positively selected. The CDR3 sequence: CASSLESGASYEQYF. The DNA of the CDR3 is TGCGCCAGCAGCTTGGAAAGCGGGGCCTCCTACGAGCAGTACTTC.